This T cell receptor (beta chain) comes out of a study of human T cells and chemical hapten exposure. Each CDR3 protein is one row after TCRdb ran MiXCR on the RACE reads. The sample yields 90,000 to 110,000 distinct CDR3 sequences, roughly a tenth seen once. The study, taken as a whole, reports: PT1 expanded TCR counts correlated positively with patch test score.

This clonotype showed up many times. Its specificity is unknown. CDR1 and CDR2 (germline): ENHRY, SYGVKD. This CDR3 region has 15 residues. The germline V and J ends were trimmed by 7 bases and 0 bases, with 15 bases remaining between them. The time point: patch test 2, 6 weeks after DPC sensitization. The sample's treatment: therapeutic diphenylcyclopropenone sensitization with weekly scalp DPC. The source was whole blood, collected in connection with sensitization to the hapten diphenylcyclopropenone (DPC). This sequence originates from a woman in her thirties or forties with alopecia areata. Some clones in this sample may be carry-over from other donors' samples. The chain joins TRBV10-3 to TRBJ1-2, with unresolved D. CDR3 sequence (DNA): TGTGCCATCAACGACGTGGCCTTTGCTAACTATGGCTACACCTTC. Its protein product is CAINDVAFANYGYTF.